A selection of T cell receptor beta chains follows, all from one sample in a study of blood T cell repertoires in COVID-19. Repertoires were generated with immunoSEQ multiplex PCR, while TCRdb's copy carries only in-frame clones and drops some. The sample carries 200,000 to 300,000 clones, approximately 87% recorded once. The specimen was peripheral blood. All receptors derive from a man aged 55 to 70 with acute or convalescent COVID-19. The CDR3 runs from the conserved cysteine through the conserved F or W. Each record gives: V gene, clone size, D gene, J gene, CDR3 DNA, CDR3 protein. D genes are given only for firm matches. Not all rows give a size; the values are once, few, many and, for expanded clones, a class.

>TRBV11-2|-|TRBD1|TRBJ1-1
TGTGCCAGCAGCCAATCGGACAGGGGGAACTCTGAAGCTTTCTTT
CASSQSDRGNSEAFF
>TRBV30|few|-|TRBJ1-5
TGTGCCTGGAGCTTATCCGGGACAAGCAATCAGCCCCAGCATTTT
CAWSLSGTSNQPQHF
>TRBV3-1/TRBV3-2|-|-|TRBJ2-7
TGTGCCAGCAGCCAAGGACCCCCGGCAGGCGAGCAGTACTTC
CASSQGPPAGEQYF
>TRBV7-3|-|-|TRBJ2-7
TGTGCCAGCAGCTTAAGGGGCGCATCCGGTGAGCAGTACTTC
CASSLRGASGEQYF
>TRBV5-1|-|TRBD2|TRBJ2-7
TGCGCCAGCAGTCGGGAGGACGGGTACGAGCAGTACTTC
CASSREDGYEQYF
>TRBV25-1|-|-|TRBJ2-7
TGTGCCAGCAGTGGGCCTCTAGGGAGCTCCTACGAGCAGTACTTC
CASSGPLGSSYEQYF
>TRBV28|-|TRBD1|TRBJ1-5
TGTGCCAGCACCCAGGGACAGGGGTTCAATCAGCCCCAGCATTTT
CASTQGQGFNQPQHF
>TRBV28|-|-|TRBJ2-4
TGTGCCAGCAGTTTTCTCCGGGACATGACCAAAAACATTCAGTACTTC
CASSFLRDMTKNIQYF
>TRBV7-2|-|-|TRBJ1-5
TGTGCCAGCAGCTACAGAGACAGCCTCAATCAGCCCCAGCATTTT
CASSYRDSLNQPQHF
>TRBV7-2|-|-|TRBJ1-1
TGTGCCAGCAGCTTAGACACGTTGAACACTGAAGCTTTCTTT
CASSLDTLNTEAFF
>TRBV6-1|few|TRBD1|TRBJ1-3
TGTGCCAGCAGGGAACCTGGACAGGGAGCCCTTCGGGGAGGTGGAAACACCATATATTTT
CASREPGQGALRGGGNTIYF
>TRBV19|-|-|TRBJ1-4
TGTGCCAGTAGTCCACTAGGACGGACTCCTAATGAAAAACTGTTTTTT
CASSPLGRTPNEKLFF
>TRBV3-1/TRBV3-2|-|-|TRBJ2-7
TGTGCCAGCAGCCAAGTCGGAGGATACGAGCAGTACTTC
CASSQVGGYEQYF
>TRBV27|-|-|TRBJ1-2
TGTGCCAGCAGTTCCCACCAATTAAGATTAGCTAACTATGGCTACACCTTC
CASSSHQLRLANYGYTF
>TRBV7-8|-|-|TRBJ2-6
TGTGCCAGCAGCTTACTCGACAGGACTGGGGCCAACGTCCTGACTTTC
CASSLLDRTGANVLTF
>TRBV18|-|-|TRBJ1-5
TGTGCCAGCTCACCAATCTCAGGGGACGGCCAGCCCCAGCATTTT
CASSPISGDGQPQHF
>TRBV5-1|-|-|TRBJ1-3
TGCGCCAGCAGCATTAACAGGGACTCTGGAAACACCATATATTTT
CASSINRDSGNTIYF
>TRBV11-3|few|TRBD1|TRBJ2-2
TGTGCCAGCAGCCTTCAGGGGGTGAGGACCGGGGAGCTGTTTTTT
CASSLQGVRTGELFF
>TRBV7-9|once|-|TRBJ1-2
TGTGCCAGCAGCTTAGTTGGGGACATCCTGGGCTACACCTTC
CASSLVGDILGYTF
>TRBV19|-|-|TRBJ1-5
TGTGCCAGTAGTCTCTACGATCAGCCCCAGCATTTT
CASSLYDQPQHF
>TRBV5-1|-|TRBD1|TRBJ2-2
TGCGCCAGCAGCGGGGACAGGGCCGACACCGGGGAGCTGTTTTTT
CASSGDRADTGELFF
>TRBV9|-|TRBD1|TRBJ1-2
TGTGCCAGCACCCGGACAGGGTCGGGCTACACCTTC
CASTRTGSGYTF
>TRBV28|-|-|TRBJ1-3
TGTGCCAGCCTGACAGTGGGGCCTGGAAACACCATATATTTT
CASLTVGPGNTIYF
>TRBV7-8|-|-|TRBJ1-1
TGTGCCAGCAGCTTAGGGGGGGATGGGAGAGCTTTCTTT
CASSLGGDGRAFF
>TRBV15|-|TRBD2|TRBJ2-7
TGTGCCACCAGCCGGAGGGCGGGGGGTGAGCAGTACTTC
CATSRRAGGEQYF
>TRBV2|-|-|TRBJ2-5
TGTGCCAGCAGGGAAAACGGGGGACAAGAGACCCAGTACTTC
CASRENGGQETQYF
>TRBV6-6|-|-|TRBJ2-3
TGTGCCAGCAGTCCAACAGGGCCGGTAGTGGATACGCAGTATTTT
CASSPTGPVVDTQYF
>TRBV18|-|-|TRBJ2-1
TGTGCCAGCTCACCAGTGGCACAGGGCCGCGATGAGCAGTTCTTC
CASSPVAQGRDEQFF
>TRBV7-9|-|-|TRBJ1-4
TGTGCCAGCAGCTTAGGGTCGGGACATACTAATGAAAAACTGTTTTTT
CASSLGSGHTNEKLFF
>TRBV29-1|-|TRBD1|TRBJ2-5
TGCAGCGTTGGGACAGGGCTCCAGGAGACCCAGTACTTC
CSVGTGLQETQYF
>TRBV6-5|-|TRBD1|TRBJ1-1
TGTGCCAGCAGTACCAGGGGGACTGAAGCTTTCTTT
CASSTRGTEAFF
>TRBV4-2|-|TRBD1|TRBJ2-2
TGTGCCAGCAGCCCGTCCGGGACAGGCGGAGGTGTTTTT
CASSPSGTGGGVF
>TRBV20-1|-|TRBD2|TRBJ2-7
TGCAGTGCTAGACGGGGGGAAGGGCAGTACTTC
CSARRGEGQYF
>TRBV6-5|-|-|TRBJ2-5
TGTGCCAGCAGTTCTAGCGCGTTACAAGAGACCCAGTACTTC
CASSSSALQETQYF
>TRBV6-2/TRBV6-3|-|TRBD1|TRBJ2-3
TGTGCCAGCAGTTACCCGGGGACAGGATCAGGTACGCAGTATTTT
CASSYPGTGSGTQYF
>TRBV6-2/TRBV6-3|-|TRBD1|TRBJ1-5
TGTGCCAGCAGCCGCCCGGGACAGGGGATGCAGCCCCAGCATTTT
CASSRPGQGMQPQHF
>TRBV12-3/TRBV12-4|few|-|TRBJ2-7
TGTGCCAGCAGCCTGACAGGTTACGAGCAGTACTTC
CASSLTGYEQYF
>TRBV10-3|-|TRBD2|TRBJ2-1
TGTGCCATCAGCACTGGACTAGCGGGGCTTGAGCAGTTCTTC
CAISTGLAGLEQFF
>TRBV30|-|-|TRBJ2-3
TGTGCCTGGAGTGTAAGAATGAGGGTCAGAACAGATACGCAGTATTTT
CAWSVRMRVRTDTQYF
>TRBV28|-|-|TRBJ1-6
TGTGCCAGCATGAACAGGGCAAGGTCACCCCTCCACTTT
CASMNRARSPLHF
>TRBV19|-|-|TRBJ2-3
TGTGCCAGTAGGTGGTCGGAGAGCACAGATACGCAGTATTTT
CASRWSESTDTQYF